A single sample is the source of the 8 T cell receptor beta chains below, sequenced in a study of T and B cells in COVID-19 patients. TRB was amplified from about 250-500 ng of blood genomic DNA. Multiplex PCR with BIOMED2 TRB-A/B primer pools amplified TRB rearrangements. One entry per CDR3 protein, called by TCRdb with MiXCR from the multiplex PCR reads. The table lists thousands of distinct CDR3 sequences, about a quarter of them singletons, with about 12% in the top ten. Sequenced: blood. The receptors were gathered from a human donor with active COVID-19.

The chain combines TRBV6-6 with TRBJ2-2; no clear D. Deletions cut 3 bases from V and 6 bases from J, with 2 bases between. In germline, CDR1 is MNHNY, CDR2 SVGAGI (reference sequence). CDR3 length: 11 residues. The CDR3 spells CASSYAGELFF. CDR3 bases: TGTGCCAGCAGTTATGCCGGGGAGCTGTTTTTT.

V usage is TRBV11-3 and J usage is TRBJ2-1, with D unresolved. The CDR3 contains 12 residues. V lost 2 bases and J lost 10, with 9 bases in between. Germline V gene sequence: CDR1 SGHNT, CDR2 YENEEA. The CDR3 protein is CASSLSPGEQFF. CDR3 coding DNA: TGTGCCAGCAGCTTATCCCCGGGCGAGCAGTTCTTC.

The chain's CDR3 is CASSQDRTGSTAYTEAFF. The CDR3 coding sequence is TGCGCCAGCAGCCAAGATAGGACAGGGAGTACGGCCTACACTGAAGCTTTCTTT. V and J are TRBV4-3 and TRBJ1-1; TRBD1 aligns across 8 bases. With V trimmed by 0 bases and J by 3 bases, 12 bases remained unmatched. Germline CDR1 LGHNA, CDR2 YSLEER. The CDR3 is 18 residues long.

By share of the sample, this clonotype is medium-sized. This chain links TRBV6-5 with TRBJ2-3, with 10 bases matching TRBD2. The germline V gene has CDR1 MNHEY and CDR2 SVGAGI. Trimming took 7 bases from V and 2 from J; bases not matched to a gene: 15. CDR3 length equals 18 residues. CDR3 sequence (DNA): TGTGCCAGCACTCCCCGGGACCTAGCGGGGGAATACACAGATACGCAGTATTTT. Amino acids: CASTPRDLAGEYTDTQYF.

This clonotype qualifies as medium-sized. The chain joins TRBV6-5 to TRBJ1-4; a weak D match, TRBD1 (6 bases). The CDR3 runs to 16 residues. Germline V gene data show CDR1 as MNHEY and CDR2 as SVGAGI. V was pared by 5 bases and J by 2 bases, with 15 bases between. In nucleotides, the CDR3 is TGTGCCAGCAGTCCTACAGGGTTTACCACTAATGAAAAACTGTTTTTT. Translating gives CASSPTGFTTNEKLFF.

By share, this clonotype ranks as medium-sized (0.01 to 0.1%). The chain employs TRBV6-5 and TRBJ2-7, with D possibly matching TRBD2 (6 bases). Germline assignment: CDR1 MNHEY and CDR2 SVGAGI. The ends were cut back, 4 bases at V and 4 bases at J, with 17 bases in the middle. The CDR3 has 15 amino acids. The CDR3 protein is CASSSWTRGTYEQYF. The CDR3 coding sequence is TGTGCCAGCAGTTCCTGGACCCGCGGGACGTACGAGCAGTACTTC.

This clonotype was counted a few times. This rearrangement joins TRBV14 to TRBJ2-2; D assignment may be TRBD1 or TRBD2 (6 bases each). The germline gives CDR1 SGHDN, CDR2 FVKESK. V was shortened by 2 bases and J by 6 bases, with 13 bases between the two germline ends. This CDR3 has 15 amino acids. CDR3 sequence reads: CASSQKQGGPGELFF. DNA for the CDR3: TGTGCCAGCAGCCAAAAACAGGGAGGTCCCGGGGAGCTGTTTTTT.

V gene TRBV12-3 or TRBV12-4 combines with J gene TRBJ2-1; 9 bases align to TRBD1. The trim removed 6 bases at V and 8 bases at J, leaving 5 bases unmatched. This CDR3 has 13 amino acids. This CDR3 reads CASSLDRGDEQFF. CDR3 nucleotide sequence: TGTGCCAGCAGCCTGGACAGGGGCGATGAGCAGTTCTTC.